This T cell receptor (beta chain) originates from a study of cytomegalovirus exposure and HLA in healthy donors. Study outcomes and limitations: Association of 17,000 or so TCR beta sequences with HLA alleles was found at 0.05 false discovery rate in a later analysis.

The ends lost 3 bases at V and 2 bases at J; junction bases unmatched: 6. Germline V gives CDR1 LNHDA, CDR2 SQIVND (reference sequence). The CDR3 sequence is 16 residues long. The PCR contained 60 Vbeta and 13 Jbeta primers. In the authors' methods: Around 80 million unique TCR beta chains, roughly 11 million of them shared, were counted by a later analysis. Assay: immunoSEQ multiplex PCR; the TCRdb copy retains only in-frame clones and omits some. That table furnishes V, J and clone size, whereas the DNA furnished D and trimming. The sample includes some 140,000 clones, about 80% of them seen just once. This clone was recorded only once. The antigen remains undetermined.

The chain employs TRBV19 and TRBJ2-3; 9 bases map to TRBD2. The source of this sequence is a man under 40 in good health. The sequencing sample was made of PBMCs. CDR3 region: CASSISSGRLTDTQYF. The CDR3 coding sequence is TGTGCCAGTAGTATTAGCAGCGGGAGGCTCACAGATACGCAGTATTTT. Supplemented by reference TRBV19 and TRBJ2-3, the full variable domain reads DGGITQSPKYLFRKEGQNVTLSCEQNLNHDAMYWYRQDPGQGLRLIYYSQIVNDFQKGDIAEGYSVSREKKESFPLTVTSAQKNPTAFYLCASSISSGRLTDTQYFGPGTRLTVL.